Below, 28 T cell receptor beta chains from the same sample are listed, as sequenced in a study of Ad26.COV2.S vaccination and SARS-CoV-2 variants. Using immunoSEQ multiplex PCR, the repertoire was profiled, and TCRdb retains in-frame clones only, with some absent. Here the sample spans roughly 380,000 clones, about 85% being singletons. Noted treatment: roughly 20 received Ad26.COV2.S at low or high dose, single or two shots; about five received placebo; per-sample allocation not given. Sampling happened 63 days after the first vaccine or placebo injection. The sample was peripheral blood, taken in a trial of Ad26.COV2.S vaccine versus placebo. These receptor sequences come from a person aged 18-65 years who received the Ad26.COV2.S COVID-19 vaccine or a placebo.

This clone was detected only once. The rearrangement uses TRBV19 and TRBJ2-2, with TRBD1 matching 8 bases. CDR1 and CDR2 from the germline V gene are LNHDA and SQIVND (reference sequence). The CDR3 length is 14 residues. V dropped 5 bases and J dropped 6; count of bases not matched to a gene: 5. This CDR3 is CASSQGAAAGELFF. DNA for the CDR3: TGTGCCAGTAGTCAGGGGGCGGCAGCCGGGGAGCTGTTTTTT.

In this sample, this clone turned up once. This sequence joins TRBV28 and TRBJ1-2, with unresolved D. CDR1 is MDHEN, CDR2 SYDVKM, per germline. The CDR3 sequence is 12 residues long. Trimming pared 6 bases from V and 4 bases from J, leaving 9 bases between. CDR3 loop: CASRPEIYGYTF. CDR3 bases: TGTGCCAGCAGGCCTGAGATCTATGGCTACACCTTC.

The chain has TRBV19 and TRBJ2-6, with D possibly being TRBD2 (7 bases). Germline CDR1 and CDR2: LNHDA and SQIVND (reference sequence). Deletions cut 5 bases from V and 0 bases from J, with 20 bases between. The CDR3 contains 19 residues. CDR3 region: CASSGFGGAPGSGANVLTF. CDR3 nucleotide sequence: TGTGCCAGTAGTGGGTTTGGGGGGGCGCCTGGCTCTGGGGCCAACGTCCTGACTTTC.

J is TRBJ2-7 and V is TRBV3-1 (or the pseudogene TRBV3-2); TRBD2 aligns across 9 bases. J lost 4 bases, V lost 0 bases, and 10 bases had no gene match. The germline V gene has CDR1 LGHDT and CDR2 YNNKEL (reference sequence). The CDR3 spans 17 residues. DNA for the CDR3: TGTGCCAGCAGCCAAGAATCTTTTGGACTAGCGCCATACGAGCAGTACTTC. Amino acids: CASSQESFGLAPYEQYF.

This clone was counted between two and nine times. The chain carries TRBV7-6 and TRBJ2-7, with D possibly matching TRBD2 (6 bases). The CDR3 runs to 15 residues. The V gene lost 1 base and the J gene lost 5 bases, with 15 bases spanning the gap. The germline V gene has CDR1 SGHVS and CDR2 FNYEAQ. CDR3 in DNA: TGTGCCAGCAGCTTAGTTGGCGGGGACGTCCACGAGCAGTACTTC. Its translation is CASSLVGGDVHEQYF.

Only a few counts were recorded for this clone. This sequence joins TRBV19 and TRBJ1-4; no clear D gene. The V end lost 7 bases, the J end lost 2 bases, and 11 bases lay between the germline ends. The CDR3 contains 14 residues. Per germline, CDR1 LNHDA and CDR2 SQIVND (reference sequence). In nucleotides, the CDR3 is TGTGCCAGTAAAAGGACTGAGACTAATGAAAAACTGTTTTTT. Translated: CASKRTETNEKLFF.

The rearrangement joins TRBV7-2 to TRBJ1-6; a weak D match, TRBD1 (5 bases). Looked up from germline, CDR1 is SGHTA and CDR2 is FQGNSA. This CDR3 contains 13 residues. V lost 5 bases, J lost 10 bases, and 12 bases lay in between. CDR3 nucleotide sequence: TGTGCCAGCAGCCTGCACCAGGGCTCACCCCTCCACTTT. Amino acids: CASSLHQGSPLHF.

The sample holds a few counts of this clone. The chain uses TRBV6-1 and TRBJ2-7; D is uncertain. The ends were cut back, 0 bases at V and 2 bases at J, with 8 bases in the middle. There are 14 residues in the CDR3. Per the germline V gene, CDR1 is MNHNS and CDR2 is SASEGT. CDR3 in amino acids: CASSEAHGTYEQYF. The CDR3 coding sequence is TGTGCCAGCAGTGAAGCGCATGGCACCTACGAGCAGTACTTC.

This chain uses TRBV3-1 (or the pseudogene TRBV3-2) with TRBJ2-2; a weak D match, TRBD1 (6 bases). Germline-derived CDR1 and CDR2 are LGHDT and YNNKEL (reference sequence). Trimming removed 4 bases from V and 4 bases from J, with 22 bases in between. The CDR3 runs 18 residues. The CDR3 nucleotides read TGTGCCAGCAGCCCGACCTCGTGGACAGTATGGGGCACCGGGGAGCTGTTTTTT. Translation: CASSPTSWTVWGTGELFF.

The rearrangement uses TRBV19 and TRBJ2-7; possible D gene TRBD2, 6 bases. The length of the CDR3 is 14 residues. Trimming removed 9 bases at V and 4 bases at J, with 19 bases between. The germline CDR1 and CDR2 sequences are LNHDA and SQIVND (reference sequence). CDR3 nucleotides: TGTGCCAGCAGTCGGGCGGGACCTTTTTACGAGCAGTACTTC. Protein product: CASSRAGPFYEQYF.

V usage is TRBV5-1 and J usage is TRBJ1-1, with 7 bases that match TRBD1. The CDR3 totals 14 residues. Germline V gene sequence: CDR1 SGHRS, CDR2 YFSETQ. J was trimmed by 4 bases and V by 7 bases; bases with no gene match: 10. The CDR3 loop is CASGEQGTGTEAFF. The DNA of the CDR3 is TGCGCCAGCGGGGAACAGGGGACGGGCACTGAAGCTTTCTTT.

The chain is built from TRBV24-1 and TRBJ2-2; the match to TRBD1 covers 7 bases. With 9 bases clipped from V and 0 bases from J, the junction kept 3 bases outside the gene matches. In germline, CDR1 is KGHDR, CDR2 SFDVKD. The CDR3 extends over 14 amino acids. The CDR3: CATQGTANTGELFF. The CDR3 DNA sequence: TGTGCCACCCAAGGGACAGCGAACACCGGGGAGCTGTTTTTT.

CDR3 amino acids: CASSLSGRISSYEQYF. In DNA, the CDR3 is TGTGCCAGCAGTTTATCCGGGAGGATAAGCTCCTACGAGCAGTACTTC. The chain has TRBV27 and TRBJ2-7, with 7 positions matching TRBD2. The V gene's germline CDR1 is MNHEY and CDR2 SMNVEV (reference sequence). The CDR3 extends over 16 amino acids. V was pared by 0 bases and J by 0 bases, with 5 bases of the junction left unmatched.

J is TRBJ1-4 and V is TRBV10-3; 10 bases agree with TRBD1. The CDR3 totals 15 residues. Per germline, CDR1 ENHRY and CDR2 SYGVKD. With 3 bases clipped from V and 7 bases from J, the junction kept 5 bases outside the gene matches. The CDR3 nucleotides are TGTGCCATCAGTGATGCCGGGACAGGGGCTGAAAAACTGTTTTTT. Amino acid sequence: CAISDAGTGAEKLFF.

The CDR3: CASSYSASGKYEQYF. The DNA for the CDR3 is TGTGCCAGCAGTTACTCTGCTAGCGGGAAATACGAGCAGTACTTC. The rearrangement links TRBV6-5 to TRBJ2-7, with TRBD2 matching 9 bases. Germline loops: CDR1 MNHEY, CDR2 SVGAGI. This CDR3 spans 15 amino acids. V lost 0 bases, J lost 4 bases, and 4 bases stayed unmatched.

This clone occurred a few times. This chain uses TRBV7-2 with TRBJ2-3; D could derive from TRBD1 or TRBD2 (5 bases each). This CDR3 is 16 amino acids long. V was cut by 4 bases and J by 4 bases, with 18 bases left in between. Germline CDR1 is SGHTA and CDR2 is FQGNSA. This CDR3 reads CASSSIGVRGSDTQYF. DNA of the CDR3: TGTGCCAGCAGCTCAATCGGGGTTAGGGGCTCAGATACGCAGTATTTT.

J is TRBJ2-3 and V is TRBV5-5; D gene ambiguous. This CDR3 region has 15 residues. Trimming took 0 bases from V and 1 from J, leaving 9 bases between them. Germline V lookup: CDR1 SGHKS, CDR2 YYEKEE (reference sequence). The CDR3 protein is CASSLEAWGTDTQYF. In DNA form, the CDR3 reads TGTGCCAGCAGCTTGGAGGCTTGGGGCACAGATACGCAGTATTTT. The whole variable domain, filled in from reference TRBV5-5 and TRBJ2-3, reads DAGVTQSPTHLIKTRGQQVTLRCSPISGHKSVSWYQQVLGQGPQFIFQYYEKEERGRGNFPDRFSARQFPNYSSELNVNALLLGDSALYLCASSLEAWGTDTQYFGPGTRLTVL.

This chain links TRBV3-1 (or the pseudogene TRBV3-2) with TRBJ2-5; 9 nucleotides line up with TRBD2. V trimming: 1 base; J trimming: 0 bases; junction bases outside the gene matches: 6. The CDR3 length is 17 residues. In germline, CDR1 is LGHDT, CDR2 YNNKEL (reference sequence). The CDR3 bases are TGTGCCAGCAGCCAAGGGGGCCTAGCGGGAAACCAAGAGACCCAGTACTTC. Translation gives CASSQGGLAGNQETQYF.

The V gene is TRBV2, the J gene TRBJ2-1; 8 bases agree with TRBD1. The CDR3 contains 14 residues. V lost 8 bases to trimming and J lost 3 bases; unmatched junction nucleotides: 6. Germline CDR1 reads SNHLY; CDR2 reads FYNNEI. CDR3 amino acids: CASGLQGGYNEQFF. DNA for the CDR3: TGTGCCAGCGGGTTACAGGGGGGCTACAATGAGCAGTTCTTC.

The rearrangement links TRBV3-1 (or the pseudogene TRBV3-2) to TRBJ2-3; 7 bases line up with TRBD2. Germline-derived CDR1 and CDR2 are LGHDT and YNNKEL (reference sequence). The CDR3 runs to 19 residues. With V trimmed by 1 base and J by 3 bases, 16 bases remained unmatched. CDR3 nucleotide sequence: TGTGCCAGCAGCCAAGGGGTCCCGGTTGGCGGGAGAAGGACAGATACGCAGTATTTT. Protein product: CASSQGVPVGGRRTDTQYF.

The CDR3 reads CASRTLTGGSNGYTF. In nucleotides, the CDR3 is TGTGCCAGCAGGACCCTGACAGGGGGCAGCAATGGCTACACCTTC. The genes are TRBV27 and TRBJ1-2, with TRBD1 matching 10 bases. Germline V gene lookup returns CDR1 MNHEY and CDR2 SMNVEV (reference sequence). This CDR3 has 15 residues. J gave up 6 bases and V 6 bases, and 10 bases lay outside the gene matches.

The V and J genes are TRBV3-1 (or the pseudogene TRBV3-2) and TRBJ2-1; D might be TRBD1 or TRBD2, each matching 5 bases. In germline, CDR1 is LGHDT, CDR2 YNNKEL (reference sequence). The V and J ends lost 2 bases and 4 bases respectively, with 12 bases between them. The CDR3 spans 15 residues. The CDR3 DNA sequence: TGTGCCAGCAGCCAACGAGGGGCGCCGTACAATGAGCAGTTCTTC. The encoded protein is CASSQRGAPYNEQFF.

The chain recombines TRBV6-2 or TRBV6-3 with TRBJ1-5; weak D call: TRBD1 (6 bases). CDR3 length equals 14 residues. The germline V and J ends were trimmed by 3 bases and 3 bases, with 9 bases remaining between them. Germline V CDR1 and CDR2: MNHEY, SVGEGT. The CDR3 bases are TGTGCCAGCAGTTATACAGGGACCAATCAGCCCCAGCATTTT. Its translation is CASSYTGTNQPQHF.

The V and J genes are TRBV6-4 and TRBJ2-1, with a weak D call TRBD1 (6 bases). The germline V gene has CDR1 MRHNA and CDR2 SNTAGT. The CDR3 length is 21 residues. The germline V and J ends were trimmed by 0 bases and 0 bases, with 24 bases remaining between them. The chain's CDR3 is CASSDSIDLESGANSYNEQFF. CDR3 coding DNA: TGTGCCAGCAGTGACTCGATTGATCTTGAATCAGGGGCCAACTCCTACAATGAGCAGTTCTTC.

The chain carries TRBV5-4 and TRBJ2-1; no clear D gene. The CDR3 runs to 14 residues. V lost 5 bases and J lost 0, with 9 bases in between. Germline CDR1 and CDR2: SGHNT and YYREEE (reference sequence). In DNA form, the CDR3 reads TGTGCCAGCAGGGAAAGAAGCTCCTACAATGAGCAGTTCTTC. This translates into CASRERSSYNEQFF.

CDR3 sequence: CASSLRWTDNEQFF. CDR3 DNA sequence: TGTGCCAGCAGCTTGCGATGGACAGACAATGAGCAGTTCTTC. The genes are TRBV11-3 and TRBJ2-1; D is perhaps TRBD1 (6 bases). Per the germline V gene, CDR1 is SGHNT and CDR2 is YENEEA. V was trimmed by 3 bases and J by 5 bases, leaving 11 bases between them. This CDR3 is 14 amino acids long.

The chain employs TRBV29-1 and TRBJ2-7, with TRBD1 matching over 7 bases. Looked up from germline, CDR1 is SQVTM and CDR2 is ANQGSEA. Trimming removed 1 base from V and 4 bases from J; junction bases left unmatched: 4. This CDR3 contains 13 residues. As DNA, the CDR3 is TGCAGCGTTGAAGGGAAACAGGGGTACGAGCAGTACTTC. Translating it yields CSVEGKQGYEQYF.

V usage is TRBV19 and J usage is TRBJ2-7; 7 bases are shared with TRBD2. CDR1 and CDR2 from the germline V gene are LNHDA and SQIVND (reference sequence). The CDR3 is made up of 15 amino acids. V was pared by 7 bases and J by 4 bases, with 13 bases of the junction left unmatched. CDR3 in DNA: TGTGCCAGTACCAACGCTCAAGCGGGAATGTACGAGCAGTACTTC. It translates to CASTNAQAGMYEQYF. Full variable domain (remainder filled in from reference TRBV19 and TRBJ2-7): DGGITQSPKYLFRKEGQNVTLSCEQNLNHDAMYWYRQDPGQGLRLIYYSQIVNDFQKGDIAEGYSVSREKKESFPLTVTSAQKNPTAFYLCASTNAQAGMYEQYFGPGTRLTVT.